This TCR beta chain is drawn from a study of chemoradiotherapy in HPV16-positive cancers. Overall study: Candidate HPV-specific T-cell clones and common TCR motifs came from functional assays in a couple of HPV16-positive patients.

This CDR3 has 15 amino acids. J gave up 3 bases and V 4 bases, and 9 bases lay outside the gene matches. Germline CDR1 and CDR2: ENHRY and SYGVKD. TCRdb's copy holds only in-frame clones and misses some; the assay was immunoSEQ multiplex PCR. The sample holds a few thousand clones, around four fifths seen once. In its sample, this clone was seen once. As yet, its antigen is unknown. Study-level points and caveats: Candidate HPV-specific clones and E7-related TCR motifs grew in tumor during treatment. The functional HPV-specific definition rests on just two HPV16-positive patients.

This clonotype was sampled from a human donor with HPV-associated anogenital cancer. The genes are TRBV10-3 and TRBJ2-7, with 7 nucleotides matching TRBD1. This sample was gathered from a patient who underwent chemoradiotherapy. CDR3 bases: TGTGCCATCAGTGCTTATGAGGGGGCGAGCTACGAGCAGTACTTC. Amino acid sequence: CAISAYEGASYEQYF.